These 9 T cell receptor beta chains share one sample of origin, sequenced in a study of T cell changes during pregnancy in multiple sclerosis. This table comes from immunoSEQ multiplex PCR, and its TCRdb copy is limited to in-frame clones, with some not included. The sample contains about 110,000 clones, roughly 90% of which appear only once. The specimen comprised peripheral blood, sampled in the third trimester of pregnancy. These receptors were obtained from a female donor in good health, enrolled as a control in a pregnancy study.

The gene calls are TRBV7-6 and TRBJ2-1, with TRBD2 matching 13 bases. V lost 1 base, J lost 6 bases, and 6 bases stayed unmatched. Germline V gene data show CDR1 as SGHVS and CDR2 as FNYEAQ. The CDR3 consists of 17 residues. CDR3 region: CASSLGLLAGGLNEQFF. The CDR3 DNA reads as TGTGCCAGCAGCTTAGGGCTACTAGCGGGGGGGCTCAATGAGCAGTTCTTC.

The chain links TRBV6-1 to TRBJ2-1; the D gene is possibly TRBD1 (6 bases). The V gene's germline CDR1 is MNHNS and CDR2 SASEGT. V was shortened by 7 bases and J by 3 bases, with 16 bases between the two germline ends. This CDR3 spans 15 amino acids. CDR3 bases: TGTGCCAGCACCTTTGAAAGGACAGACTACAATGAGCAGTTCTTC. It yields the protein CASTFERTDYNEQFF.

The chain couples TRBV19 to TRBJ2-1, with D maybe TRBD2 (7 bases). Germline V gene data show CDR1 as LNHDA and CDR2 as SQIVND (reference sequence). V lost 5 bases to trimming and J lost 7 bases, with 21 bases between them. The CDR3 is 16 residues long. The CDR3 coding sequence is TGTGCCAGTAGTGCGCCGTTTAGGGGGGGCCGAAATGAGCAGTTCTTC. Translated, it gives CASSAPFRGGRNEQFF.

The rearrangement links TRBV30 to TRBJ2-5; possibly TRBD2 for D (5 bases). The CDR3 runs 12 residues. Germline values: CDR1 GTSNPN, CDR2 SVGIG (reference sequence). Trimming took 3 bases from V and 4 from J, leaving 9 bases between them. The CDR3 DNA reads as TGTGCCTGGAGGGGCGGGTCAGAGACCCAGTACTTC. Encoded protein: CAWRGGSETQYF.

The chain is built from TRBV11-2 and TRBJ2-5; TRBD1 is a possible D gene (8 bases). The CDR3 is made up of 14 amino acids. Trimming stripped 6 bases from V and 5 bases from J, with 16 bases between. CDR1 is SGHAT, CDR2 FQNNGV, per germline. For the CDR3, the DNA is TGTGCCAGCAGTTATAACAGGGGGGGGGAGACCCAGTACTTC. Translating it yields CASSYNRGGETQYF. Variable domain in full (rest from reference TRBV11-2 and TRBJ2-5): EAGVAQSPRYKIIEKRQSVAFWCNPISGHATLYWYQQILGQGPKLLIQFQNNGVVDDSQLPKDRFSAERLKGVDSTLKIQPAKLEDSAVYLCASSYNRGGETQYFGPGTRLLVL.

The rearrangement uses TRBV10-3 and TRBJ2-5, with 8 bases that match TRBD1. Per the germline V gene, CDR1 is ENHRY and CDR2 is SYGVKD. The J segment lost 2 bases and the V segment lost 4 bases, leaving 3 bases of the junction unmatched. CDR3 length equals 14 residues. CDR3 nucleotides: TGTGCCATCAGTGGTGGGACAGGACAAGAGACCCAGTACTTC. Translation gives CAISGGTGQETQYF.

V and J are TRBV5-6 and TRBJ1-1, with D perhaps TRBD1 (5 bases). The germline CDR1 and CDR2 sequences are SGHDT and YYEEEE. V dropped 0 bases and J dropped 1 base, with 10 bases sitting between them. The CDR3 consists of 15 residues. CDR3 protein: CASSLALRGNTEAFF. In nucleotides, the CDR3 is TGTGCCAGCAGCTTGGCCTTAAGGGGGAACACTGAAGCTTTCTTT.

The chain links TRBV6-4 to TRBJ2-1; D call uncertain. CDR3 size: 15 residues. Trimming pared 3 bases from V and 0 bases from J, leaving 9 bases between. Germline V lookup: CDR1 MRHNA, CDR2 SNTAGT. CDR3 sequence reads: CASSDTKSSYNEQFF. The CDR3 coding sequence is TGTGCCAGCAGTGATACTAAAAGCTCCTACAATGAGCAGTTCTTC.

The rearrangement links TRBV18 to TRBJ1-2; D not certain. Germline CDR1 KGHSH, CDR2 LQKENI. V dropped 0 bases and J dropped 0 bases, with 14 bases sitting between them. This CDR3 spans 17 amino acids. CDR3 coding DNA: TGTGCCAGCTCACCACCGGAGGGAATCCCATCTAACTATGGCTACACCTTC. This gives the protein CASSPPEGIPSNYGYTF.